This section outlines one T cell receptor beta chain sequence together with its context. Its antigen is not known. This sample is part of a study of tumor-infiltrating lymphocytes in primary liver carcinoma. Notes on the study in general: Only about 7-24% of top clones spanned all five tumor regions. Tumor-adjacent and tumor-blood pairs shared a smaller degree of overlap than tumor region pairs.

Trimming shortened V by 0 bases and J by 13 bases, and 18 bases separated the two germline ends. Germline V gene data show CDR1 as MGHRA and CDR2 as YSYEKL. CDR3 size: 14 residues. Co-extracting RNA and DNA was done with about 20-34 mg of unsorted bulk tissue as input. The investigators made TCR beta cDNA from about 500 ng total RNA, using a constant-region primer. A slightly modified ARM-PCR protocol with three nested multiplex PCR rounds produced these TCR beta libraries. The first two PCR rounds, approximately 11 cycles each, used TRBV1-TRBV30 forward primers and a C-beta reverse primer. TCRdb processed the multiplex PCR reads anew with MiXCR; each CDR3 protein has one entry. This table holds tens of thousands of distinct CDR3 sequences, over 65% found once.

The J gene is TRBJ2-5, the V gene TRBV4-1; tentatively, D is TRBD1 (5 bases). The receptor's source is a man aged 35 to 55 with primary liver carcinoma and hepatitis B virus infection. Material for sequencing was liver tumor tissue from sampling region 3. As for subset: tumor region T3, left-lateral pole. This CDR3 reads CASSQDPSAGAWYF. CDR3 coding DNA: TGCGCCAGCAGCCAAGATCCTTCAGCTGGGGCCTGGTACTTC.